This is a list of T cell receptor beta chains from one sample in a study of tumor-infiltrating lymphocytes in primary liver carcinoma. TCRdb used MiXCR to reprocess the multiplex PCR reads, holding one entry per CDR3 protein. The table lists some 95,000 distinct CDR3 sequences, 55% to 75% of them singletons, with around 26% in the top ten. Specimen: tumor-adjacent normal liver tissue. These receptors originate from a man aged 40-49 years with primary liver carcinoma and hepatitis B virus infection. Each CDR3 is given with its conserved first and last residue. The order of the fields is clone size, V gene, J gene, CDR3 protein. Not all rows give a size; the values are once, few, many and, for expanded clones, a class.

>-|TRBV5-5|TRBJ1-2
CASSVRDRADSYTF
>few|TRBV2|TRBJ2-5
CASSGKYPGHTYF
>-|TRBV11-2|TRBJ2-1
CGSSPSTSSYNEQFF
>many|TRBV6-1|TRBJ2-3
CASSEIATDTQYF
>-|TRBV6-5|TRBJ1-6
CAGSYSPLQWGDNSPLHF
>-|TRBV6-5|TRBJ2-5
CASNYRRSDPEAATQYF
>-|TRBV13|TRBJ2-1
CASSFKGGTAAELFF
>-|TRBV6-2/TRBV6-3|TRBJ1-5
CASGMGDRGGNQPQHF
>-|TRBV11-2|TRBJ1-2
CARSPGPILYGYAF
>-|TRBV6-5|TRBJ2-6
CANSLWTGMKAGADVLTF
>many|TRBV4-1|TRBJ2-3
CASSQEYRRGGADTQYF
>many|TRBV6-2/TRBV6-3|TRBJ2-1
CASSTGTSYNEQFF
>-|TRBV6-1|TRBJ1-1
CASSEVRDTEAFF
>-|TRBV6-5|TRBJ2-7
CASWDRSYEQYF
>-|TRBV28|TRBJ2-7
CASRLGGFDEQYF
>-|TRBV11-1|TRBJ2-3
CASSVTEHDTQYF
>few|TRBV5-1|TRBJ1-1
CASSQAAGGTEAFF
>-|TRBV11-2|TRBJ2-3
CASSLIGGIDAQYF
>-|TRBV11-2|TRBJ2-1
CVSGLGVTYNEQFF
>-|TRBV7-2|TRBJ2-3
CASSFSGRATDTQYF
>-|TRBV7-9|TRBJ2-5
CTSSSRDRGVQETQYF
>once|TRBV11-1|TRBJ2-3
CASSLGMVDMQYF
>few|TRBV28|TRBJ2-7
CASLSGRAYHEQYF
>-|TRBV11-2|TRBJ2-7
CASGSTGGLRYEQYF
>-|TRBV29-1|TRBJ2-3
CSGLAREGADTQYF
>-|TRBV11-1|TRBJ2-6
CANSPRGSSVNSGAHVLTF
>-|TRBV2|TRBJ1-5
CASRGDGFSNQPQHF
>-|TRBV11-2|TRBJ2-1
CASSLGVEAEQFF
>-|TRBV11-2|TRBJ2-1
CAISLAGSSYNEQSF
>-|TRBV9|TRBJ2-5
CVTSLGVQETQYF
>few|TRBV19|TRBJ1-5
CASSMTSNQPQHF
>-|TRBV12-3/TRBV12-4|TRBJ2-6
CASSQAGTNVLTF
>-|TRBV4-2|TRBJ1-1
CASSQGLQGVNTEAFF
>once|TRBV5-6|TRBJ2-1
CASSTGWVSYNEQFF
>many|TRBV5-4|TRBJ2-7
CASSGTGSNYEQYF
>-|TRBV10-2|TRBJ2-7
CASNMVGSYEQYF
>-|TRBV30|TRBJ2-1
CAWNPVDEQFF